These T cell receptor beta chains were read from a single sample in a study of T-cell memory formation after mild COVID-19. TCRdb independently ran MiXCR on the 5' RACE reads; one entry per CDR3 protein. The sample lists 250,000 or so distinct CDR3 sequences; over 15% were seen once. The specimen sequenced was PBMCs or a T cell subset sorted from them (not recorded which). Every receptor here comes from a man aged 18 to 35 who had mild COVID-19 (a few samples of this study predate the infection). Cell type and time point are not known. CDR3s include the opening cysteine and the closing phenylalanine or tryptophan. D genes are given only for firm matches. Clone size appears in some rows only: once, few, many, or a class for an expanded clone.

-	15	TRBV12-3/TRBV12-4	TRBJ2-1	few	TGTGCCAGCAGTTTTGGCAGGGGGGCCTCCAATGAGCAGTTCTTC	CASSFGRGASNEQFF
-	15	TRBV24-1	TRBJ2-3	few	TGTGCCACCAGTGATTTAGAGGCCCGCACAGATACGCAGTATTTT	CATSDLEARTDTQYF
-	11	TRBV5-1	TRBJ2-7	many	TGCGCCAGCAGCGACGCCTACGAGCAGTACTTC	CASSDAYEQYF
TRBD1	16	TRBV4-3	TRBJ2-7	few	TGCGCCAGCAGCCCCGTAGGTAGGACAGGCTCCTACGAGCAGTACTTC	CASSPVGRTGSYEQYF
TRBD1	14	TRBV7-8	TRBJ2-3	-	TGTGCCAGCAGCTTCCGGGACAGGGCAGATACGCAGTATTTT	CASSFRDRADTQYF
TRBD1	15	TRBV3-1	TRBJ2-3	-	TGTGCCAGCAGCCAAAAGACAGGGGGCGCAGATACGCAGTATTTT	CASSQKTGGADTQYF
-	12	TRBV29-1	TRBJ1-1	-	TGCAGCGTTGTGTCAGACGCGACTGAAGCTTTCTTT	CSVVSDATEAFF
-	14	TRBV6-1	TRBJ1-2	-	TGTGCCAGCAGTGGGAGCAGGGTGGAGGATGGCTACACCTTC	CASSGSRVEDGYTF
TRBD1	17	TRBV4-3	TRBJ1-2	few	TGCGCCAGCAGCCAAGAAGCCGCGACAGGGGTTAGCTATGGCTACACCTTC	CASSQEAATGVSYGYTF
-	14	TRBV5-1	TRBJ2-1	many	TGCGCCAGCAGCTTTCTACAGGGTAACAATGAGCAGTTCTTC	CASSFLQGNNEQFF
-	16	TRBV15	TRBJ1-2	few	TGTGCCACCAGCAGAGAACTCGGCGCAGCTAACTATGGCTACACCTTC	CATSRELGAANYGYTF
-	15	TRBV15	TRBJ2-3	-	TGTGCCACCAGCAGAGATTCACTAGCTGGAGATACGCAGTATTTT	CATSRDSLAGDTQYF
-	11	TRBV20-1	TRBJ2-7	many	TGCAGTGCTAGAGATTCGGACGAGCAGTACTTC	CSARDSDEQYF
-	15	TRBV6-5	TRBJ2-7	few	TGTGCCAGCAGTTACTCCGGGATCCGCTCCTACGAGCAGTACTTC	CASSYSGIRSYEQYF
-	14	TRBV5-1	TRBJ1-2	-	TGCGCCAGCAGCTTGGATGGCAGGAACTATGGCTACACCTTC	CASSLDGRNYGYTF
-	14	TRBV7-9	TRBJ2-7	few	TGTGCCAGCAGCTTAGCGAGCACCGGATACGAGCAGTACTTC	CASSLASTGYEQYF
-	15	TRBV5-4	TRBJ1-5	-	TGTGCCAGCAGCCACGGACCCTTGGTCGAGCAGCCCCAGCATTTT	CASSHGPLVEQPQHF
-	12	TRBV7-9	TRBJ1-5	few	TGTGCCAGCAGCCGCGGTAATCAGCCCCAGCATTTT	CASSRGNQPQHF
-	13	TRBV12-3/TRBV12-4	TRBJ2-4	-	TGTGCCAGCAGATTGGACATAAAAAACATTCAGTACTTC	CASRLDIKNIQYF
-	15	TRBV6-2/TRBV6-3	TRBJ2-2	-	TGTGCCAGCAACGCGAGGGGATTGGACACCGGGGAGCTGTTTTTT	CASNARGLDTGELFF
-	11	TRBV5-1	TRBJ1-1	-	TGCGCCAGCATGGCGAACACTGAAGCTTTCTTT	CASMANTEAFF
TRBD1	12	TRBV28	TRBJ2-1	few	TGTGCCAGTGGAAGGGGGCCCAATGAGCAGTTCTTC	CASGRGPNEQFF
TRBD1	15	TRBV6-5	TRBJ1-2	-	TGTGCCAGCAGTTACTCGGGCACAGGGGATAGAGGCTACACCTTC	CASSYSGTGDRGYTF
TRBD2	15	TRBV2	TRBJ2-3	few	TGTGCCAGCAGTATAGCGGGGAGCAGCACAGATACGCAGTATTTT	CASSIAGSSTDTQYF